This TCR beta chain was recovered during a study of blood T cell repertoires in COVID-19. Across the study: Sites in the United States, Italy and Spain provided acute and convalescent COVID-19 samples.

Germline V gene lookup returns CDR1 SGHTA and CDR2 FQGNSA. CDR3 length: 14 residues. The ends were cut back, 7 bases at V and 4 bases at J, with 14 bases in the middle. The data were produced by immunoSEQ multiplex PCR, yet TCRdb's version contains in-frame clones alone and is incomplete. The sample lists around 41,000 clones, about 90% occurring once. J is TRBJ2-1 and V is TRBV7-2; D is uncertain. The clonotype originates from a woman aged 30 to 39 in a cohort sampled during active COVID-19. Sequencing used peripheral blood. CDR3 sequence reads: CASTPDRVYNEQFF. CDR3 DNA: TGTGCCAGCACCCCCGACCGGGTTTACAATGAGCAGTTCTTC. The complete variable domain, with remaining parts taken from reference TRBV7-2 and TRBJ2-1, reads GAGVSQSPSNKVTEKGKDVELRCDPISGHTALYWYRQSLGQGLEFLIYFQGNSAPDKSGLPSDRFSAERTGGSVSTLTIQRTQQEDSAVYLCASTPDRVYNEQFFGPGTRLTVL.